The 22 T cell receptor beta chains below were found in one sample sequenced in a study of T cells in Graves' hyperthyroidism and ophthalmopathy. RNA transcripts yielded amplified TCR beta CDR3 regions. TCR CDR3 underwent first-round RT-PCR with the HTBI primer set. TCRdb itself ran the multiplex PCR reads through MiXCR, one entry per CDR3 protein. The repertoire holds 350,000 or so distinct CDR3 sequences, with around 23% as singletons. Sequencing used blood. All receptors come from a woman between 50 and 59 years old with Graves' hyperthyroidism.

This clonotype was seen many times. This rearrangement joins TRBV7-9 to TRBJ2-1, with a possible D match to TRBD1 (5 bases). The CDR3 spans 16 residues. CDR1 and CDR2 (germline): SEHNR, FQNEAQ (reference sequence). V was trimmed by 6 bases and J by 2 bases, leaving 17 bases between them. The DNA for the CDR3 is TGTGCCAGCAGGCACGACAGCCCGAGGACCTACAATGAGCAGTTCTTC. Protein: CASRHDSPRTYNEQFF.

The chain is built from TRBV10-2 and TRBJ1-5, with D uncertain. The CDR3 extends over 10 amino acids. V lost 8 bases and J 5 bases, leaving 4 bases between the germline ends. CDR1 WSHSY and CDR2 SAAADI come from the germline V gene. The CDR3 here is CASGDQPQHF. As DNA, the CDR3 is TGCGCCAGCGGGGATCAGCCCCAGCATTTT.

This clonotype was counted ten times or more. The chain links TRBV2 to TRBJ2-1, with D perhaps matching TRBD2 (6 bases). Between the trimmed V and J ends, which lost 2 bases and 4 bases, there was a span of 21 bases. This CDR3 region has 18 residues. The germline CDR1 and CDR2 sequences are SNHLY and FYNNEI. This CDR3 reads CASSENPPASASYNEQFF. The CDR3 region has the DNA TGTGCCAGCAGTGAAAATCCGCCGGCTAGCGCGAGTTACAATGAGCAGTTCTTC.

In this sample, this clonotype turned up many times. V is TRBV11-2 and J is TRBJ1-1; tentative D call: TRBD1 (5 bases). Germline CDR1 reads SGHAT; CDR2 reads FQNNGV. The germline V and J ends were trimmed by 2 bases and 7 bases, with 8 bases remaining between them. This CDR3 has 12 amino acids. Written as DNA, the CDR3 is TGTGCCAGCAGCTTAAGCGACAGTGAAGCTTTCTTT. Translating gives CASSLSDSEAFF.

This clonotype has a handful of counts. J is TRBJ1-2 and V is TRBV7-8, with D hard to call. This CDR3 has 12 amino acids. Germline CDR1 SGHVS, CDR2 FQNEAQ. V lost 5 bases and J 6 bases, leaving 10 bases between the germline ends. The CDR3 DNA reads TGTGCCAGCAGCCGTACATTGGATGGCTACACCTTC. Its translation: CASSRTLDGYTF.

Notes on this clonotype: One end of the junction does not line up with germline, which may come from a read error. This chain joins TRBV7-9 and TRBJ2-5; 12 positions match TRBD2. Per germline, CDR1 SEHNR and CDR2 FQNEAQ (reference sequence). This CDR3 has 16 residues. The CDR3 protein is CTSSLVGLAGTGGQYF. DNA for the CDR3: TGTACCAGCAGCTTAGTTGGACTAGCGGGAACCGGGGGCCAGTACTTC.

The chain combines TRBV12-3 or TRBV12-4 with TRBJ2-7; 7 nucleotides match TRBD2. V was clipped by 4 bases and J by 1 base; unmatched bases: 4. This CDR3 spans 14 amino acids. CDR3 loop: CASSYQAGSYEQYF. For the CDR3, the DNA is TGTGCCAGCAGTTACCAAGCGGGATCCTACGAGCAGTACTTC.

This clonotype was seen many times. The gene calls are TRBV5-1 and TRBJ2-3, with no clear D. In germline, CDR1 is SGHRS, CDR2 YFSETQ. The CDR3 covers 15 residues. Trimming left V 4 bases short and J 7 bases short, with 19 bases between. Here the CDR3 reads CASSMRTQTPHTQYF. The DNA of the CDR3 is TGCGCCAGCAGCATGAGAACGCAGACCCCACATACGCAGTATTTT.

This clonotype was seen at least ten times. The chain has TRBV30 and TRBJ2-1; the match to TRBD2 covers 14 bases. This CDR3 comprises 18 residues. V trimming: 3 bases; J trimming: 0 bases; junction bases outside the gene matches: 7. In germline, CDR1 is GTSNPN, CDR2 SVGIG (reference sequence). The CDR3 is CAWRGTSGRGSSYNEQFF. The CDR3, as DNA: TGTGCCTGGAGAGGGACTAGCGGGAGAGGAAGCTCCTACAATGAGCAGTTCTTC. Variable domain in full (rest from reference TRBV30 and TRBJ2-1): SQTIHQWPATLVQPVGSPLSLECTVEGTSNPNLYWYRQAAGRGLQLLFYSVGIGQISSEVPQNLSASRPQDRQFILSSKKLLLSDSGFYLCAWRGTSGRGSSYNEQFFGPGTRLTVL.

This clonotype was counted a few times. The V call is TRBV29-1, the J call TRBJ2-7, with 7 bases matching TRBD1. This CDR3 contains 13 residues. The germline V gene has CDR1 SQVTM and CDR2 ANQGSEA. Trimming cost V 3 bases and J 6 bases; bases outside gene matches: 8. This chain's CDR3 is CSVEGRGRFEQYF. CDR3 DNA: TGCAGCGTTGAGGGTAGGGGGCGCTTCGAGCAGTACTTC.

This clonotype was counted only a few times. This chain links TRBV9 with TRBJ2-6; 8 nucleotides agree with TRBD1. After removal of 3 bases from V and 2 bases from J, the junction contained 1 base not matched to a gene. Germline V CDR1 and CDR2: SGDLS, YYNGEE. The CDR3 runs to 15 residues. The CDR3 region is CASSGTGPGANVLTF. Written as DNA, the CDR3 is TGTGCCAGCAGCGGGACAGGGCCTGGGGCCAACGTCCTGACTTTC.

This clonotype was detected ten times or more. The V and J genes are TRBV20-1 and TRBJ2-1, with TRBD2 identical over 14 bases. CDR3 length: 18 residues. Germline CDR1 and CDR2: DFQATT and SNEGSKA (reference sequence). The ends lost 1 base at V and 1 base at J; junction bases unmatched: 6. CDR3 sequence: CSARATSGRALSYNEQFF. As DNA, the CDR3 is TGCAGTGCTAGAGCGACTAGCGGGAGGGCCCTTTCCTACAATGAGCAGTTCTTC.

This clonotype was detected many times. The V gene is TRBV12-3 or TRBV12-4, the J gene TRBJ1-5; 9 nucleotides align to TRBD1. The CDR3 length is 15 residues. With 5 bases clipped from V and 1 base from J, the junction kept 3 bases outside the gene matches. The CDR3: CASSTDRGSNQPQHF. In DNA, the CDR3 is TGTGCCAGCAGTACCGACAGGGGGAGCAATCAGCCCCAGCATTTT.

The rearrangement uses TRBV2 and TRBJ2-3; unclear D gene. Germline V lookup: CDR1 SNHLY, CDR2 FYNNEI. V dropped 8 bases and J dropped 3 bases, with 15 bases sitting between them. CDR3 length: 14 amino acids. CDR3 sequence: CASGEGRWTDTQYF. The CDR3 DNA reads as TGTGCCAGCGGGGAAGGCAGGTGGACAGATACGCAGTATTTT. Variable domain in full (rest from reference TRBV2 and TRBJ2-3): EPEVTQTPSHQVTQMGQEVILRCVPISNHLYFYWYRQILGQKVEFLVSFYNNEISEKSEIFDDQFSVERPDGSNFTLKIRSTKLEDSAMYFCASGEGRWTDTQYFGPGTRLTVL.

The rearrangement joins TRBV20-1 to TRBJ1-4, with a possible D match to TRBD1 (5 bases). CDR1 and CDR2 from the germline V gene are DFQATT and SNEGSKA (reference sequence). Trimming cost V 0 bases and J 1 base, with 12 bases left between them. The CDR3 loop spans 16 amino acids. The CDR3 sequence is CSARDPQGLTNEKLFF. The CDR3 DNA follows: TGCAGTGCTAGAGATCCGCAGGGTTTAACTAATGAAAAACTGTTTTTT.

V usage is TRBV28 and J usage is TRBJ2-1; 8 nucleotides align to TRBD2. The CDR3 runs to 15 residues. V gave up 2 bases and J gave up 2 bases; unmatched junction bases: 2. Germline CDR1 reads MDHEN; CDR2 reads SYDVKM. The DNA for the CDR3 is TGTGCCAGCAGTTTACCGGGACTAGCCTACAATGAGCAGTTCTTC. Its translation: CASSLPGLAYNEQFF.

V gene TRBV7-9 combines with J gene TRBJ1-5; weak D call: TRBD1 (6 bases). The V end lost 4 bases, the J end lost 4 bases, and 11 bases lay between the germline ends. The CDR3 totals 14 residues. CDR1 and CDR2 (germline): SEHNR, FQNEAQ (reference sequence). Here the CDR3 DNA reads TGTGCCAGCAGCTCAGGGGTGAGGAATCAGCCCCAGCATTTT. It codes for CASSSGVRNQPQHF. Together with reference TRBV7-9 and TRBJ1-5, the CDR3 gives the full variable domain: DTGVSQNPRHKITKRGQNVTFRCDPISEHNRLYWYRQTLGQGPEFLTYFQNEAQLEKSRLLSDRFSAERPKGSFSTLEIQRTEQGDSAMYLCASSSGVRNQPQHFGDGTRLSIL.

This clonotype appeared many times. The chain couples TRBV20-1 to TRBJ2-3, with 9 positions matching TRBD2. Germline CDR1 is DFQATT and CDR2 is SNEGSKA (reference sequence). The trim removed 5 bases at V and 4 bases at J, leaving 10 bases unmatched. The CDR3 sequence is 15 residues long. The chain's CDR3 is CSAGAGGGAPDTQYF. The DNA of the CDR3 is TGCAGTGCTGGGGCAGGCGGGGGGGCCCCAGATACGCAGTATTTT.

This clonotype was observed at least ten times. DNA of the CDR3: TGTGCCAGCAGCTCCGGGACGTACGGAAACACCATATATTTT. It yields the protein CASSSGTYGNTIYF. The chain uses TRBV6-1 and TRBJ1-3; the D gene is possibly TRBD1 (5 bases). V shed 6 bases and J shed 4 bases, with 13 bases lying between them. The germline CDR1 and CDR2 sequences are MNHNS and SASEGT. The CDR3 runs to 14 residues.

This clonotype was counted only a few times. The chain couples TRBV19 to TRBJ2-2, with TRBD1 as a possible D gene (5 bases). CDR3 length: 16 residues. The germline gives CDR1 LNHDA, CDR2 SQIVND (reference sequence). Trimming took off 7 bases at V and 0 bases at J, with 15 bases between the two ends. The CDR3 loop is CASKAGIIANTGELFF. The CDR3 DNA follows: TGTGCCAGTAAGGCAGGGATTATCGCGAACACCGGGGAGCTGTTTTTT.

This clonotype was recorded many times. V gene TRBV12-5 combines with J gene TRBJ2-1; TRBD2 matches at 11 bases. In germline, CDR1 is LGHNT, CDR2 FRNRAP. The CDR3 is 19 amino acids. The trim removed 6 bases at V and 0 bases at J, leaving 13 bases unmatched. CDR3 residues: CASGSSGRGHISSYNEQFF. The CDR3 nucleotides read TGTGCTAGTGGCAGTAGCGGGAGGGGACATATTAGCTCCTACAATGAGCAGTTCTTC. The full variable domain, rest sourced from reference TRBV12-5 and TRBJ2-1, is DARVTQTPRHKVTEMGQEVTMRCQPILGHNTVFWYRQTMMQGLELLAYFRNRAPLDDSGMPKDRFSAEMPDATLATLKIQPSEPRDSAVYFCASGSSGRGHISSYNEQFFGPGTRLTVL.

This rearrangement joins TRBV4-1 to TRBJ1-2; D is possibly TRBD1 (6 bases). The CDR3 covers 15 residues. Germline lookup yields CDR1 MGHRA and CDR2 YSYEKL. Between the trimmed V and J ends, which lost 1 base and 1 base, there was a span of 10 bases. The CDR3 here is CASSQAGVDNYGYTF. CDR3 nucleotides: TGCGCCAGCAGCCAAGCAGGGGTCGATAACTATGGCTACACCTTC.